This is a list of T cell receptor beta chains from one sample in a study of pediatric ulcerative colitis. Some clones are missing from TCRdb's copy, which holds only in-frame ones; the method was immunoSEQ multiplex PCR. The table records 30,000 to 45,000 clones, over 80% of them present only once. Sequenced: blood. The receptors were gathered from a girl aged 5 to 17 with moderate ulcerative colitis. The conserved cysteine and the conserved F or W are not part of the CDR3 here. The order of the fields is J gene, D gene, V gene, CDR3 protein. D genes are given only for firm matches.

J gene: TRBJ2-7; D gene: TRBD1; V gene: TRBV7-2; CDR3 protein: ASSLVTGEAYEQY
J gene: TRBJ1-1; D gene: NA; V gene: TRBV6-1; CDR3 protein: ASSERGTLVQGNTEAF
J gene: TRBJ1-2; D gene: NA; V gene: TRBV28; CDR3 protein: ATRNRPPNYGYT
J gene: TRBJ2-3; D gene: NA; V gene: TRBV14; CDR3 protein: ASSQFPPWGIPTDTQY
J gene: TRBJ2-1; D gene: TRBD2; V gene: TRBV19; CDR3 protein: ASSIDRGLAAQF
J gene: TRBJ2-3; D gene: NA; V gene: TRBV4-3; CDR3 protein: ASSQGLLGSSSSTDTQY
J gene: TRBJ2-3; D gene: NA; V gene: TRBV15; CDR3 protein: ATSGDSGTSTDTQY
J gene: TRBJ2-7; D gene: NA; V gene: TRBV7-8; CDR3 protein: ASSLVGGRMGYEQY
J gene: TRBJ2-7; D gene: NA; V gene: TRBV5-1; CDR3 protein: ATKGSGYEQY
J gene: TRBJ1-1; D gene: NA; V gene: TRBV6-4; CDR3 protein: ASSDTSQGTEAF
J gene: TRBJ2-5; D gene: NA; V gene: TRBV5-4; CDR3 protein: ASSITGGRAYQETQY
J gene: TRBJ2-1; D gene: NA; V gene: TRBV19; CDR3 protein: ASSMFTRDYNEQF
J gene: TRBJ2-5; D gene: TRBD2; V gene: TRBV11-1; CDR3 protein: ASSLPTSGFQETQY
J gene: TRBJ2-7; D gene: NA; V gene: TRBV27; CDR3 protein: ASSSGPGAAPLSYEQY
J gene: TRBJ2-3; D gene: NA; V gene: TRBV5-4; CDR3 protein: ASSLPPSGAASTDTQY
J gene: TRBJ1-2; D gene: NA; V gene: TRBV6-5; CDR3 protein: ASKAWRDGYT
J gene: TRBJ2-6; D gene: NA; V gene: TRBV6-5; CDR3 protein: ASRDLGSGANVLT
J gene: TRBJ1-2; D gene: NA; V gene: TRBV2; CDR3 protein: ASSDTGENGYT
J gene: TRBJ2-3; D gene: NA; V gene: TRBV7-6; CDR3 protein: ASSRTQSTDTQY
J gene: TRBJ2-5; D gene: NA; V gene: TRBV7-2; CDR3 protein: ASSRSIPGVETQY
J gene: TRBJ1-1; D gene: NA; V gene: TRBV11-2; CDR3 protein: ASLPVGSNTEAF
J gene: TRBJ2-1; D gene: NA; V gene: TRBV7-9; CDR3 protein: ASTHGFGGNEQF
J gene: TRBJ2-7; D gene: NA; V gene: TRBV5-1; CDR3 protein: ASSDKPGLGYEQY
J gene: TRBJ1-1; D gene: NA; V gene: TRBV30; CDR3 protein: AWSEYGSEAF
J gene: TRBJ1-5; D gene: TRBD1; V gene: TRBV19; CDR3 protein: ASNDRGYQPQH
J gene: TRBJ2-3; D gene: TRBD2; V gene: TRBV6-5; CDR3 protein: ASRNGLAGTDTQY
J gene: TRBJ2-3; D gene: TRBD2; V gene: TRBV30; CDR3 protein: AWSVGSGGTDTQY
J gene: TRBJ2-3; D gene: NA; V gene: TRBV19; CDR3 protein: ASTPPVGTDTQY
J gene: TRBJ2-2; D gene: NA; V gene: TRBV7-2; CDR3 protein: ASSLMLRTSLITGELF
J gene: TRBJ2-7; D gene: NA; V gene: TRBV9; CDR3 protein: ASSVGGQGGGEQY
J gene: TRBJ1-2; D gene: NA; V gene: TRBV7-2; CDR3 protein: ASSLAEGDGYT
J gene: TRBJ2-7; D gene: NA; V gene: TRBV19; CDR3 protein: ASSTGELRLD
J gene: TRBJ2-5; D gene: NA; V gene: TRBV6-5; CDR3 protein: ASSYGVVGETQY
J gene: TRBJ1-1; D gene: NA; V gene: TRBV12-5; CDR3 protein: ASGLDMYGVHAEAF
J gene: TRBJ1-2; D gene: NA; V gene: TRBV30; CDR3 protein: AWSLGGARGYT
J gene: TRBJ2-3; D gene: NA; V gene: TRBV2; CDR3 protein: ASSEENTDTQY
J gene: TRBJ2-4; D gene: NA; V gene: TRBV5-1; CDR3 protein: ASSFRGRDIQY
J gene: TRBJ2-3; D gene: NA; V gene: TRBV1; CDR3 protein: TSSQTGETRPTDTQY
J gene: TRBJ2-1; D gene: NA; V gene: TRBV10-3; CDR3 protein: AIRPGQGGYEQF
J gene: TRBJ2-1; D gene: TRBD2; V gene: TRBV5-4; CDR3 protein: ASSGGLAAYNEQF
J gene: TRBJ2-2; D gene: TRBD2; V gene: TRBV7-2; CDR3 protein: ASSLAGGCTGELF
J gene: TRBJ1-4; D gene: NA; V gene: TRBV11-2; CDR3 protein: ASSPRPENEKLF
J gene: TRBJ2-5; D gene: TRBD2; V gene: TRBV19; CDR3 protein: ASSMLAGGQETQY
J gene: TRBJ1-5; D gene: NA; V gene: TRBV7-9; CDR3 protein: ASSLDGGYSNQPQH
J gene: TRBJ2-2; D gene: NA; V gene: TRBV19; CDR3 protein: ASSMGELF
J gene: TRBJ2-7; D gene: NA; V gene: TRBV27; CDR3 protein: ASRSPGEIEQY
J gene: TRBJ2-7; D gene: TRBD2; V gene: TRBV27; CDR3 protein: ASSLQRGGLYEQY
J gene: TRBJ1-3; D gene: NA; V gene: TRBV19; CDR3 protein: ASTFRTPGNTIY
J gene: TRBJ2-7; D gene: TRBD1; V gene: TRBV7-6; CDR3 protein: ASSIGQDYEQY
J gene: TRBJ2-3; D gene: NA; V gene: TRBV5-4; CDR3 protein: ASSLLGPTDTQY
J gene: TRBJ1-1; D gene: NA; V gene: TRBV4-1; CDR3 protein: ASSQEHRQKGTEAF
J gene: TRBJ1-2; D gene: NA; V gene: TRBV15; CDR3 protein: ATSRDYQAGVNYGYT